These T cell receptor beta chains were read from a single sample in a study of T cell repertoires in cytomegalovirus infection. These receptors' targets are unknown. TCRdb processed the reads anew with MiXCR; each CDR3 protein has one entry. The repertoire holds about 60,000 distinct CDR3 sequences, about 30% seen once, with around 70% in the top ten. Material: PBMCs, sequenced either directly or after in vitro stimulation (not recorded which). Receptors originate from a human donor in good health (CMV status not recorded). Some clones in this sample may be carry-over from other donors' samples. CDR3s include the opening cysteine and the closing phenylalanine or tryptophan. A D gene is named only where the DNA matches it firmly. Clone size appears in some rows only: once, few, many, or a class for an expanded clone.

TRBV11-1,NA,few,TRBJ1-1,CASSWGTLNTEAFF,TGTGCCAGCAGCTGGGGCACGTTAAACACTGAAGCTTTCTTT
TRBV18,TRBD1,NA,TRBJ2-5,CASSPNGQVGETQYF,TGTGCCAGCTCACCAAACGGACAGGTCGGGGAGACCCAGTACTTC
TRBV24-1,TRBD1,NA,TRBJ2-1,CATSDPGGAVLSEQFF,TGTGCCACCAGTGATCCAGGGGGCGCGGTGTTGAGTGAGCAGTTCTTC
TRBV18,NA,few,TRBJ2-3,CASSPPGHQADTQYF,TGTGCCAGCTCACCACCGGGGCACCAAGCAGATACGCAGTATTTT
TRBV7-6,NA,NA,TRBJ2-6,CASSSTGSGANVLTF,TGTGCCAGCAGCTCGACTGGCAGTGGGGCCAACGTCCTGACTTTC
TRBV7-2,NA,many,TRBJ1-6,CASSSRNPSGSPLHF,TGTGCCAGCAGCTCGAGAAACCCAAGCGGTTCACCCCTCCACTTT
TRBV7-4,NA,NA,TRBJ2-7,CASSPTGTSYEQYF,TGTGCCAGCAGCCCCACCGGGACCTCCTACGAGCAGTACTTC
TRBV12-3/TRBV12-4,TRBD1,NA,TRBJ1-5,CASRISGTENQPQHF,TGTGCCAGCAGGATTTCCGGGACAGAGAATCAGCCCCAGCATTTT
TRBV19,TRBD1,NA,TRBJ1-6,CASTSLRDRNSPLHF,TGTGCCAGTACCTCGTTGCGGGACAGAAATTCACCCCTCCACTTT
TRBV19,TRBD1,NA,TRBJ1-1,CASRKPPGQGNTEAFF,TGTGCCAGTAGGAAACCTCCGGGACAGGGGAACACTGAAGCTTTCTTT
TRBV12-3/TRBV12-4,TRBD1,NA,TRBJ1-2,CASSTTGLGYGYTF,TGTGCCAGCAGCACGACAGGGTTGGGCTATGGCTACACCTTC
TRBV12-3/TRBV12-4,NA,NA,TRBJ1-1,CASIVGGGTEAFF,TGTGCCAGTATTGTGGGGGGTGGCACTGAAGCTTTCTTT
TRBV29-1,TRBD1,NA,TRBJ1-2,CSVRQGRNYGYTF,TGCAGCGTAAGACAGGGCCGCAACTATGGCTACACCTTC
TRBV19,TRBD2,once,TRBJ2-1,CASNQLAGGPYNEQFF,TGTGCCAGTAACCAGTTAGCGGGAGGGCCCTACAATGAGCAGTTCTTC
TRBV20-1,NA,few,TRBJ1-3,CSARDQTATGNGNTIYF,TGCAGTGCTAGAGACCAAACCGCAACAGGGAACGGAAACACCATATATTTT
TRBV6-6,NA,NA,TRBJ2-7,CASSDRSYEQYF,TGTGCCAGCAGCGACAGAAGCTACGAGCAGTACTTC
TRBV7-2,NA,many,TRBJ2-5,CASSLRGYQETQYF,TGTGCCAGCAGCTTAAGGGGCTACCAAGAGACCCAGTACTTC
TRBV4-3,NA,NA,TRBJ1-2,CASSQDWQGRGYTF,TGCGCCAGCAGCCAAGATTGGCAGGGTAGGGGCTACACCTTC
TRBV15,NA,NA,TRBJ1-3,CATSRDYTGNTIYF,TGTGCCACCAGCAGAGATTATACTGGAAACACCATATATTTT
TRBV6-1,NA,few,TRBJ1-1,CASSRGTSYLNTEAFF,TGTGCCAGCAGTCGCGGGACATCCTACCTGAACACTGAAGCTTTCTTT
TRBV11-2,TRBD2,few,TRBJ2-1,CASSLFRTSGGDEQFF,TGTGCCAGCAGCTTATTTCGGACTAGCGGGGGGGATGAGCAGTTCTTC
TRBV15,NA,NA,TRBJ1-5,CATSRDRGGQPQHF,TGTGCCACCAGCAGAGACCGAGGGGGTCAGCCCCAGCATTTT
TRBV3-1,NA,NA,TRBJ2-1,CASSQEQGYNEQFF,TGTGCCAGCAGCCAAGAACAGGGATACAATGAGCAGTTCTTC
TRBV12-3/TRBV12-4,NA,many,TRBJ1-5,CASSPGVNQPQHF,TGTGCCAGCAGCCCGGGGGTCAATCAGCCCCAGCATTTT
TRBV28,TRBD1,NA,TRBJ1-1,CASRSYWDRLLENTEAFF,TGTGCCAGCAGAAGTTATTGGGACAGACTCCTTGAGAACACTGAAGCTTTCTTT
TRBV2,NA,few,TRBJ1-4,CASSENRYEKLFF,TGTGCCAGCAGTGAAAATCGGTATGAAAAACTGTTTTTT
TRBV27,TRBD1,NA,TRBJ2-7,CASSISHRGPSSYEQYF,TGTGCCAGCAGTATTTCTCACAGGGGTCCTTCCTCCTACGAGCAGTACTTC
TRBV14,NA,NA,TRBJ2-1,CASSRIGSVYNEQFF,TGTGCCAGCAGCCGGATCGGGAGTGTGTACAATGAGCAGTTCTTC
TRBV11-2,TRBD2,NA,TRBJ2-1,CASSKLAGEPYWPNEQFF,TGTGCCAGCAGCAAACTAGCGGGAGAGCCCTACTGGCCTAATGAGCAGTTCTTC
TRBV7-9,TRBD1,few,TRBJ1-5,CASSRGQATGSNQPQHF,TGTGCCAGCAGCCGGGGACAGGCGACAGGGAGCAATCAGCCCCAGCATTTT
TRBV5-1,NA,NA,TRBJ2-1,CASSLASANEQFF,TGCGCCAGCAGCTTGGCGTCAGCCAATGAGCAGTTCTTC
TRBV6-2/TRBV6-3,NA,NA,TRBJ2-7,CASSKGVGSYEQYF,TGTGCCAGCAGTAAGGGAGTGGGTTCCTACGAGCAGTACTTC
TRBV27,NA,few,TRBJ1-5,CASSMGVNQPQHF,TGTGCCAGCAGTATGGGGGTGAATCAGCCCCAGCATTTT
TRBV11-2,TRBD2,NA,TRBJ2-3,CASSYQLAGVADTQYF,TGTGCCAGCAGCTACCAACTAGCGGGAGTAGCAGATACGCAGTATTTT
TRBV7-9,TRBD2,few,TRBJ2-1,CASSLGTSGRISEQFF,TGTGCCAGCAGCTTAGGGACTAGCGGGAGAATCAGTGAGCAGTTCTTC
TRBV7-8,NA,many,TRBJ2-7,CASSLAGSYEQYF,TGTGCCAGCAGCTTAGCCGGATCCTACGAGCAGTACTTC
TRBV27,NA,NA,TRBJ1-5,CASRRVPGNQPQHF,TGTGCCAGCAGACGGGTCCCGGGCAATCAGCCCCAGCATTTT
TRBV7-9,NA,NA,TRBJ1-1,CASRPGRGRDTEAFF,TGTGCCAGCAGGCCGGGCAGGGGTCGGGACACTGAAGCTTTCTTT
TRBV7-6,NA,NA,TRBJ2-1,CASSLGSGSLGEQFF,TGTGCCAGCAGCTTAGGGTCAGGGAGCCTCGGGGAGCAGTTCTTC
TRBV6-2/TRBV6-3,TRBD2,few,TRBJ2-7,CASSGYRDYYEQYF,TGTGCCAGCAGTGGCTACCGGGACTATTACGAGCAGTACTTC
TRBV20-1,TRBD2,few,TRBJ2-1,CSARAGTSGLWQFF,TGCAGTGCTAGAGCCGGGACTAGCGGGTTATGGCAGTTCTTC
TRBV5-5,NA,few,TRBJ1-2,CASSFPGKKDPRGYTF,TGTGCCAGCAGCTTCCCCGGGAAAAAGGACCCTCGGGGCTACACCTTC